Following are 25 T cell receptor beta chains from one sample sequenced in a study of T cells in Graves' hyperthyroidism and ophthalmopathy. The TCR beta CDR3 regions underwent amplification using RNA transcripts as the source. The HTBI primer set served for first-round RT-PCR of the TCR CDR3. TCRdb itself ran the multiplex PCR reads through MiXCR, one entry per CDR3 protein. The table lists roughly 580,000 distinct CDR3 sequences, approximately 15% of them singletons. Sequenced input: blood. All receptors derive from a woman aged 25 to 39 with Graves' hyperthyroidism that later progressed to Graves' ophthalmopathy.

The sample holds many counts of this clonotype. The chain recombines TRBV12-3 or TRBV12-4 with TRBJ1-3; possible D gene TRBD1, 5 bases. Trimming cost V 5 bases and J 0 bases, with 11 bases left between them. The CDR3 loop spans 15 amino acids. CDR3 loop: CASSMGPDSGNTIYF. The CDR3 DNA sequence: TGTGCCAGCAGTATGGGACCGGACTCTGGAAACACCATATATTTT.

In this sample, this clonotype turned up many times. The chain employs TRBV7-2 and TRBJ2-7; a weak D match, TRBD1 (7 bases). This CDR3 contains 16 residues. Germline V gene lookup returns CDR1 SGHTA and CDR2 FQGNSA. The V end was cut by 2 bases, the J end by 0 bases, with 14 bases between. Here the CDR3 reads CASSLTGDSSSYEQYF. For the CDR3, the DNA is TGTGCCAGCAGCTTAACAGGGGACTCAAGCTCCTACGAGCAGTACTTC.

This chain uses TRBV30 with TRBJ2-5, with 8 bases fitting TRBD1. The CDR3 spans 15 residues. Germline V CDR1 and CDR2: GTSNPN, SVGIG (reference sequence). The V gene end was trimmed by 4 bases and the J gene end by 4 bases; junction bases not matched to a gene: 11. In nucleotides, the CDR3 is TGTGCCTGGAATCGTCCCGGGACAGGAGTAGAGACCCAGTACTTC. Protein: CAWNRPGTGVETQYF.

This clonotype was seen many times. CDR3 loop: CASSQGRGNTEAFF. The CDR3 DNA reads TGTGCCAGCAGCCAAGGGAGGGGGAACACTGAAGCTTTCTTT. The rearrangement uses TRBV7-8 and TRBJ1-1, with a possible D match to TRBD1 (5 bases). This CDR3 comprises 14 residues. Germline V gene data show CDR1 as SGHVS and CDR2 as FQNEAQ. V dropped 5 bases and J dropped 1 base, with 11 bases sitting between them.

This clonotype was seen at least ten times. The chain combines TRBV27 with TRBJ1-6; D may be TRBD1 (5 bases). V lost 0 bases, J lost 7 bases, and 13 bases lay in between. This CDR3 has 16 amino acids. Germline V lookup: CDR1 MNHEY, CDR2 SMNVEV (reference sequence). The CDR3 loop reads CASSLSGDSYNSPLHF. CDR3 coding DNA: TGTGCCAGCAGTTTATCGGGGGATTCTTACAATTCACCCCTCCACTTT.

Many counts were recorded for this clonotype. The chain joins TRBV12-3 or TRBV12-4 to TRBJ2-3, with D unresolved. Trimming took 2 bases from V and 7 from J, leaving 10 bases between them. The CDR3 length is 13 residues. CDR3 sequence reads: CASSLLVSYTQYF. The CDR3 DNA reads as TGTGCCAGCAGTTTATTGGTGTCCTATACGCAGTATTTT.

V usage is TRBV5-8 and J usage is TRBJ1-2; D is unresolved. This CDR3 has 12 amino acids. V was cut by 4 bases and J by 7 bases, with 11 bases left in between. CDR1 is SGHTS, CDR2 YDEGEE, per germline. The CDR3 DNA follows: TGTGCCAGCAGCGCGGTGGCAGGTGGCTACACCTTC. Translation: CASSAVAGGYTF.

This chain uses TRBV6-1 with TRBJ2-7; 10 bases match TRBD1. This CDR3 is built from 14 residues. The V gene end was trimmed by 4 bases and the J gene end by 9 bases; junction bases not matched to a gene: 9. Germline CDR1 reads MNHNS; CDR2 reads SASEGT. As DNA, the CDR3 is TGTGCCAGCAGTGCTCCGACTAGGACAGGGGGGCAGTACTTC. It specifies CASSAPTRTGGQYF.

This clonotype was counted ten times or more. This chain connects TRBV3-1 to TRBJ1-2; 9 bases line up with TRBD1. The V gene end was trimmed by 4 bases and the J gene end by 6 bases; junction bases not matched to a gene: 9. The germline gives CDR1 LGHDT, CDR2 YNNKEL (reference sequence). The CDR3 contains 15 residues. CDR3: CASSPRTGDNNGYTF. The DNA of the CDR3 is TGTGCCAGCAGCCCCAGGACAGGGGATAATAATGGCTACACCTTC.

This clonotype was found many times. The CDR3 DNA is TGTGCCATCAGTGAGTCTCAGGCGAGCTCCTACGAGCAGTACTTC. It translates to CAISESQASSYEQYF. The chain uses TRBV10-3 and TRBJ2-7; D is uncertain. The CDR3 spans 15 residues. The germline gives CDR1 ENHRY, CDR2 SYGVKD. V shed 0 bases and J shed 0 bases, with 9 bases lying between them.

The table lists this clonotype with many counts. This chain uses TRBV18 with TRBJ2-7, with D unresolved. Germline V gene data show CDR1 as KGHSH and CDR2 as LQKENI. Between the trimmed V and J ends, which lost 3 bases and 2 bases, there was a span of 11 bases. The CDR3 is 14 residues long. CDR3 sequence (DNA): TGTGCCAGCTCACCTATGGACGGAACCTACGAGCAGTACTTC. It encodes CASSPMDGTYEQYF.

J is TRBJ2-2 and V is TRBV18; TRBD1 is a possible D gene (6 bases). The ends were cut back, 4 bases at V and 8 bases at J, with 14 bases in the middle. Germline V gene data show CDR1 as KGHSH and CDR2 as LQKENI. CDR3 length equals 14 residues. The CDR3 region is CASSQTTGSGELFF. CDR3 nucleotide sequence: TGTGCCAGCTCACAAACGACAGGAAGTGGGGAGCTGTTTTTT.

This clonotype was observed a handful of times. This chain connects TRBV7-3 to TRBJ2-3, with TRBD2 identical over 7 bases. This CDR3 comprises 14 residues. CDR1 is SGHTA, CDR2 FQGTGA, per germline. V gave up 2 bases and J gave up 6 bases; unmatched junction bases: 5. The CDR3 DNA reads TGTGCCAGCAGCTTAGCGGGAGCCGCGGATACGCAGTATTTT. It yields the protein CASSLAGAADTQYF.

This clonotype has just a few counts. J is TRBJ1-3 and V is TRBV19; D gene unclear. Looked up from germline, CDR1 is LNHDA and CDR2 is SQIVND (reference sequence). The CDR3 consists of 12 residues. V gave up 6 bases and J gave up 0 bases, with 3 bases separating them. The CDR3 region is CASRISGNTIYF. Written as DNA, the CDR3 is TGTGCCAGTAGGATCTCTGGAAACACCATATATTTT.

This clonotype was found many times. The V and J genes are TRBV20-1 and TRBJ2-7; the match to TRBD1 covers 7 bases. This CDR3 is 16 amino acids long. V shed 2 bases, J shed 0 bases, and the junction held 10 bases outside the gene matches. Germline V gene lookup returns CDR1 DFQATT and CDR2 SNEGSKA (reference sequence). The CDR3, as DNA: TGCAGTGCTAGATATTTCGGACAGGACCGCTCCTACGAGCAGTACTTC. Amino acid sequence: CSARYFGQDRSYEQYF.

This chain connects TRBV3-1 to TRBJ1-5; possibly TRBD1 for D (6 bases). Germline lookup yields CDR1 LGHDT and CDR2 YNNKEL (reference sequence). The CDR3 length is 16 residues. Trimming took 3 bases from V and 6 from J, leaving 18 bases between them. CDR3 sequence reads: CASSQRGGAYGQPQHF. The CDR3 DNA sequence: TGTGCCAGCAGCCAGAGGGGGGGGGCTTACGGTCAGCCCCAGCATTTT.

This rearrangement joins TRBV19 to TRBJ2-2; 7 bases map to TRBD2. The V gene's germline CDR1 is LNHDA and CDR2 SQIVND (reference sequence). V dropped 4 bases and J dropped 3; count of bases not matched to a gene: 8. The CDR3 has 16 residues. The CDR3 region has the DNA TGTGCCAGTAGTACCGAGCGGGGAGGGCACACCGGGGAGCTGTTTTTT. Amino acid sequence: CASSTERGGHTGELFF.

V and J are TRBV25-1 and TRBJ2-5; TRBD1 matches at 7 bases. The CDR3 extends over 15 amino acids. Per germline, CDR1 MGHDK and CDR2 SYGVNS. The V gene end was trimmed by 3 bases and the J gene end by 4 bases; junction bases not matched to a gene: 8. The CDR3 DNA is TGTGCCAGCAGTGACCCAACAGGGGTGATAGAGACCCAGTACTTC. As protein: CASSDPTGVIETQYF.

The gene calls are TRBV20-1 and TRBJ1-2; no clear D gene. This CDR3 contains 13 residues. Germline CDR1 and CDR2: DFQATT and SNEGSKA (reference sequence). V lost 3 bases and J 3 bases, leaving 11 bases between the germline ends. CDR3 sequence (DNA): TGCAGTGCTAGGGAGAGACCTCACTATGGCTACACCTTC. Its translation: CSARERPHYGYTF.

The table lists this clonotype with many counts. The V and J genes are TRBV20-1 and TRBJ1-4, with unresolved D. V was clipped by 3 bases and J by 4 bases, with 12 bases between them. This CDR3 is built from 14 residues. CDR1 is DFQATT and CDR2 is SNEGSKA in the germline V gene (reference sequence). CDR3 region: CSARETGNNEKLFF. CDR3 coding DNA: TGCAGTGCTAGGGAGACTGGGAATAATGAAAAACTGTTTTTT.

This clonotype appeared a few times. This CDR3 fails to terminate in the conserved phenylalanine or tryptophan, so it likely reflects a read error. V is TRBV5-1 and J is TRBJ1-6; TRBD1 matches 7 bases. V lost 3 bases, J lost 7 bases, and 13 bases stayed unmatched. This CDR3 contains 17 residues. Germline values: CDR1 SGHRS, CDR2 YFSETQ. DNA for the CDR3: TGCGCCAGCAGCTCCACCCCCGACAGGGCGGAAAATTCACCCCTCCACCTT. Residues: CASSSTPDRAENSPLHL.

On this clonotype: A clone one base away is much larger, so this may be a read error. V gene TRBV19 combines with J gene TRBJ1-2; D possibly corresponds to TRBD1 (6 bases). This CDR3 has 12 residues. In germline, CDR1 is LNHDA, CDR2 SQIVND (reference sequence). V gave up 10 bases and J gave up 4 bases, with 13 bases separating them. This CDR3 is CATHTGSYGYTF. For the CDR3, the DNA is TGTGCCACACATACAGGGTCCTATGGCTACACCTTC.

This clonotype has at least ten counts. V usage is TRBV28 and J usage is TRBJ1-4; 9 nucleotides match TRBD1. Germline trimming cut 8 bases from V and 5 bases from J; bases unmatched to any gene: 6. Germline-derived CDR1 and CDR2 are MDHEN and SYDVKM. The length of the CDR3 is 14 residues. The chain's CDR3 is CASLTGGENEKLFF. The DNA of the CDR3 is TGTGCCAGCCTGACAGGGGGGGAGAATGAAAAACTGTTTTTT.

This clonotype was detected ten times or more. V is TRBV11-2 and J is TRBJ2-1, with 11 bases lining up with TRBD2. V was pared by 4 bases and J by 12 bases, with 8 bases of the junction left unmatched. The CDR3 is made up of 14 amino acids. CDR1 and CDR2 from the germline V gene are SGHAT and FQNNGV. CDR3 nucleotide sequence: TGTGCCAGCAGCTCCCAGACTAGCGGGGTTATGCAGTTCTTC. Translation gives CASSSQTSGVMQFF.

This clonotype was seen ten or more times. The V and J genes are TRBV28 and TRBJ2-5; the D is unclear. The germline V gene has CDR1 MDHEN and CDR2 SYDVKM. Trimming removed 10 bases at V and 2 bases at J, with 11 bases between. The CDR3 contains 12 residues. CDR3 nucleotides: TGTGCCACCGGAGTGGGGCAAGAGACCCAGTACTTC. This codes for CATGVGQETQYF.